One sample yielded the 20 T cell receptor beta chains listed below, sequenced in a study of T cells in Graves' hyperthyroidism and ophthalmopathy. Amplification targeted TCR beta CDR3 regions from RNA transcripts. During a first-round RT-PCR of the TCR CDR3, the HTBI primer set was used. TCRdb re-called the multiplex PCR reads with MiXCR, one entry per CDR3 protein. The sample holds hundreds of thousands of distinct CDR3 sequences, 19% seen once. Sequenced material: blood. The source of these receptors is a woman aged 18-29 years with Graves' hyperthyroidism.

The rearrangement uses TRBV28 and TRBJ2-7; D perhaps matches TRBD2 (5 bases). The CDR3 covers 15 residues. Germline assignment: CDR1 MDHEN and CDR2 SYDVKM. V shed 5 bases and J shed 3 bases, with 17 bases lying between them. CDR3 sequence: CASSGPGEPRYEQYF. DNA of the CDR3: TGTGCCAGCAGTGGCCCCGGGGAGCCCCGCTACGAGCAGTACTTC.

Concerning this clonotype itself: At one boundary the junction diverges from the germline segment, which might be a read error. The chain carries TRBV12-3 or TRBV12-4 and TRBJ2-5; 11 bases map to TRBD2. The CDR3 consists of 17 residues. The CDR3 DNA reads TGTGCCAGCAGTGTAGCGGGGGGGCCGGATCCAGGGGAGACCCAGTACTTC. This gives the protein CASSVAGGPDPGETQYF.

The sample holds a few counts of this clonotype. This chain connects TRBV28 to TRBJ2-2; either TRBD1 or TRBD2 may supply D (5 bases each). Germline V gives CDR1 MDHEN, CDR2 SYDVKM. Trimming shortened V by 8 bases and J by 7 bases, and 20 bases separated the two germline ends. The CDR3 runs to 15 residues. The CDR3 sequence: CASCWADSGFGELFF. The CDR3 coding sequence is TGTGCCAGCTGTTGGGCCGACAGCGGCTTCGGGGAGCTGTTTTTT.

This clonotype was counted many times. The CDR3 loop reads CASSVVEELTEAFF. DNA of the CDR3: TGTGCCAGCAGCGTAGTTGAGGAGCTGACTGAAGCTTTCTTT. The chain uses TRBV9 and TRBJ1-1; D is unclear. The CDR3 is 14 residues long. CDR1 is SGDLS and CDR2 is YYNGEE in the germline V gene. V lost 0 bases and J lost 5, with 11 bases in between.

This clonotype was counted at least ten times. The chain has TRBV7-9 and TRBJ1-4; perhaps TRBD1 as D (6 bases). This CDR3 has 14 residues. V was cut by 5 bases and J by 6 bases, with 13 bases left in between. CDR1 is SEHNR, CDR2 FQNEAQ, per germline (reference sequence). CDR3 in amino acids: CASSHGGADEKLFF. The CDR3 DNA reads as TGTGCCAGCAGCCACGGGGGGGCGGATGAAAAACTGTTTTTT.

The table lists this clonotype with many counts. The chain couples TRBV4-1 to TRBJ2-5; D is perhaps TRBD1 (6 bases). The CDR3 sequence is 14 residues long. Germline-derived CDR1 and CDR2 are MGHRA and YSYEKL. The V end lost 3 bases, the J end lost 0 bases, and 8 bases lay between the germline ends. The CDR3 is CASSHGTNQETQYF. In DNA, the CDR3 is TGCGCCAGCAGCCACGGGACAAACCAAGAGACCCAGTACTTC.

The chain couples TRBV12-3 or TRBV12-4 to TRBJ2-7, with 10 positions matching TRBD1. The length of the CDR3 is 14 residues. V gave up 5 bases and J gave up 7 bases; unmatched junction bases: 8. CDR3 in amino acids: CASSPGQGFREQYF. CDR3 DNA: TGTGCCAGCAGTCCGGGACAGGGGTTTAGGGAGCAGTACTTC.

This clonotype was counted at least ten times. The V and J genes are TRBV11-2 and TRBJ1-3; 7 positions match TRBD1. This CDR3 spans 16 amino acids. Unmatched junction bases numbered 5, after V lost 1 base and J lost 2 bases. The V gene's germline CDR1 is SGHAT and CDR2 FQNNGV. CDR3 nucleotides: TGTGCCAGCAGCTTAGTCCCACAGGGGACTGGAAACACCATATATTTT. It is translated as CASSLVPQGTGNTIYF.

This clonotype showed up many times. The V and J genes are TRBV12-3 or TRBV12-4 and TRBJ1-1; D remains unclear. The CDR3 length is 10 residues. V dropped 2 bases and J dropped 7 bases, with 2 bases sitting between them. The DNA for the CDR3 is TGTGCCAGCAGTTTAATTGAAGCTTTCTTT. It specifies CASSLIEAFF.

In its sample, this clonotype was seen many times. This sequence joins TRBV6-5 and TRBJ1-5; D is undetermined. V gave up 7 bases and J gave up 7 bases, with 20 bases separating them. Germline V gene sequence: CDR1 MNHEY, CDR2 SVGAGI. The CDR3 sequence is 15 residues long. In DNA form, the CDR3 reads TGTGCCAGCAACTACGGCTACATGGGCAGACAGCCCCAGCATTTT. Residues: CASNYGYMGRQPQHF.

This sequence joins TRBV5-1 and TRBJ1-2; TRBD1 aligns across 7 bases. The germline V gene has CDR1 SGHRS and CDR2 YFSETQ. V dropped 0 bases and J dropped 6; count of bases not matched to a gene: 8. This CDR3 is 15 amino acids long. The chain's CDR3 is CASSLGPTGTDGYTF. The CDR3 nucleotides read TGCGCCAGCAGCTTGGGACCGACAGGGACCGATGGCTACACCTTC.

This clonotype has at least ten counts. This chain links TRBV20-1 with TRBJ2-5; D may correspond to TRBD1 or TRBD2 (5 bases each). This CDR3 region has 14 residues. Trimming shortened V by 2 bases and J by 2 bases, and 12 bases separated the two germline ends. Germline CDR1 and CDR2: DFQATT and SNEGSKA (reference sequence). Here the CDR3 DNA reads TGCAGTGCTAGAACTTGGGGACGGCAAGAGACCCAGTACTTC. Its translation is CSARTWGRQETQYF.

This clonotype was observed many times. This chain links TRBV6-1 with TRBJ2-5; D not certain. Germline lookup yields CDR1 MNHNS and CDR2 SASEGT. The ends were cut back, 5 bases at V and 1 base at J, with 14 bases in the middle. CDR3 length equals 15 residues. DNA for the CDR3: TGTGCCAGCAGTCTCCGCCCGCAGACCCAAGAGACCCAGTACTTC. The encoded protein is CASSLRPQTQETQYF.

This clonotype was seen at least ten times. The chain has TRBV20-1 and TRBJ2-7; possibly TRBD1 for D (6 bases). V shed 3 bases and J shed 3 bases, with 9 bases lying between them. Germline lookup yields CDR1 DFQATT and CDR2 SNEGSKA (reference sequence). The CDR3 runs 12 residues. Here the CDR3 DNA reads TGCAGTGCTAGGGACAGCCTCTACGAGCAGTACTTC. It translates to CSARDSLYEQYF.

Ten or more counts support this clonotype. The chain joins TRBV20-1 to TRBJ1-1, with 9 bases aligning to TRBD1. The CDR3 is 16 amino acids. V dropped 1 base and J dropped 0; count of bases not matched to a gene: 6. CDR1 is DFQATT, CDR2 SNEGSKA, per germline (reference sequence). The chain's CDR3 is CSARARDRALNTEAFF. The CDR3 DNA is TGCAGTGCTAGAGCACGGGACAGGGCTTTGAACACTGAAGCTTTCTTT.

Turning to this clonotype: The junction departs from the called germline gene at one end, perhaps through a read error. The gene calls are TRBV28 and TRBJ2-5, with no clear D. CDR1 is MDHEN, CDR2 SYDVKM, per germline. The CDR3 is 17 amino acids. CDR3 sequence reads: CAGSQSSGDPPKETQYF. The CDR3, as DNA: TGTGCCGGCTCTCAGTCGTCGGGTGACCCACCGAAAGAAACCCAGTACTTC.

The chain is built from TRBV25-1 and TRBJ2-7, with 9 bases fitting TRBD1. V trimming: 5 bases; J trimming: 5 bases; junction bases outside the gene matches: 7. This CDR3 region has 14 residues. Germline CDR1 and CDR2: MGHDK and SYGVNS. The CDR3 DNA sequence: TGTGCCAGCAGTTGGGGACAGGGAAGGCACGAGCAGTACTTC. Amino acids: CASSWGQGRHEQYF.

The chain employs TRBV5-1 and TRBJ2-7; TRBD1 matches 10 bases. Per germline, CDR1 SGHRS and CDR2 YFSETQ. This CDR3 has 17 amino acids. V dropped 0 bases and J dropped 4; count of bases not matched to a gene: 10. The chain's CDR3 is CASSLGALRDRGYEQYF. The CDR3 nucleotides are TGCGCCAGCAGCTTGGGGGCCCTCCGGGACAGGGGTTACGAGCAGTACTTC.

This clonotype has a count of ten or more. The V call is TRBV11-1, the J call TRBJ1-2, with D unclear. Germline values: CDR1 SGHAT, CDR2 FQDESV (reference sequence). Trimming removed 5 bases from V and 5 bases from J, with 18 bases in between. This CDR3 is 15 amino acids long. In nucleotides, the CDR3 is TGTGCCAGCAGCCGTGGGGAGCCTACACCTTATGGCTACACCTTC. Protein product: CASSRGEPTPYGYTF. Combining the CDR3 with reference TRBV11-1 and TRBJ1-2 gives the whole variable domain EAEVAQSPRYKITEKSQAVAFWCDPISGHATLYWYRQILGQGPELLVQFQDESVVDDSQLPKDRFSAERLKGVDSTLKIQPAELGDSAMYLCASSRGEPTPYGYTFGSGTRLTVV.

The V and J genes are TRBV6-5 and TRBJ1-2, with D tentatively TRBD1 (5 bases). CDR1 MNHEY and CDR2 SVGAGI come from the germline V gene. The CDR3 covers 13 residues. The V end lost 4 bases, the J end lost 4 bases, and 10 bases lay between the germline ends. This chain's CDR3 is CASSFDSIYGYTF. The CDR3 coding sequence is TGTGCCAGCAGTTTCGACAGCATCTATGGCTACACCTTC.